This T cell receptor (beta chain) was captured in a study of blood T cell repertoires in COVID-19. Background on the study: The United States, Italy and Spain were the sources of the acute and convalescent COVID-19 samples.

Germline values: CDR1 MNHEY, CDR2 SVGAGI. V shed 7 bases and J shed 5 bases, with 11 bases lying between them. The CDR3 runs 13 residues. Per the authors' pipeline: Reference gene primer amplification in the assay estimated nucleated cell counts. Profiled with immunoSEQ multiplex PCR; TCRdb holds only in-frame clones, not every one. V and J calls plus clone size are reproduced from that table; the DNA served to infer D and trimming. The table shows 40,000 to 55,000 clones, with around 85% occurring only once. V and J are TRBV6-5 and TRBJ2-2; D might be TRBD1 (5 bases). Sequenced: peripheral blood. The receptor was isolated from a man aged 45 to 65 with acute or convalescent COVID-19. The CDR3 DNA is TGTGCCAGCACTCAAAAGGGGACCGGGGAGCTGTTTTTT. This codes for CASTQKGTGELFF.